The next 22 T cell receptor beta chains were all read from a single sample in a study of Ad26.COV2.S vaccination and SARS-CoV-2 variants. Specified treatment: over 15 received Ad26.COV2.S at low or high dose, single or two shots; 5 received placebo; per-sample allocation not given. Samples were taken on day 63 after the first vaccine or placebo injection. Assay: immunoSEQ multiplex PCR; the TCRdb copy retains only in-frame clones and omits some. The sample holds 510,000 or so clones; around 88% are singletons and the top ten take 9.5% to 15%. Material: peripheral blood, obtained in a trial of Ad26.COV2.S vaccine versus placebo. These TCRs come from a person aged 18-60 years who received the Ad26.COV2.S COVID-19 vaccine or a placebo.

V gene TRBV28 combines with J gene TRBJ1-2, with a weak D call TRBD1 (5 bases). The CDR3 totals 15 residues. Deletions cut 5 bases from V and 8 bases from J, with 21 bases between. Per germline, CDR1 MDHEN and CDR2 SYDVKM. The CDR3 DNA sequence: TGTGCCAGCAGTGCCCCCAGGGATACAGGTCAGGGCTACACCTTC. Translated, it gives CASSAPRDTGQGYTF.

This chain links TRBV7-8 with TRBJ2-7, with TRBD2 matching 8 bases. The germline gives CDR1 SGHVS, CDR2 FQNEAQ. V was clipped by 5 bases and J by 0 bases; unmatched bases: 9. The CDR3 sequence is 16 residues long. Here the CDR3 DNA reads TGTGCCAGCAGCCCAATGCCCGGGGGGGCCTCCTACGAGCAGTACTTC. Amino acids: CASSPMPGGASYEQYF. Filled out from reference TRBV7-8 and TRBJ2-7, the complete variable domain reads GAGVSQSPRYKVAKRGQDVALRCDPISGHVSLFWYQQALGQGPEFLTYFQNEAQLDKSGLPSDRFFAERPEGSVSTLKIQRTQQEDSAVYLCASSPMPGGASYEQYFGPGTRLTVT.

CDR3 nucleotides: TGTGCCAGCAGTGAAGACGGTCCTAGCGAGCCCTACGAGCAGTACTTC. Its translation is CASSEDGPSEPYEQYF. The chain links TRBV6-1 to TRBJ2-7, with D perhaps TRBD2 (6 bases). The CDR3 spans 16 residues. V gave up 1 base and J gave up 2 bases, with 15 bases separating them. Germline lookup yields CDR1 MNHNS and CDR2 SASEGT.

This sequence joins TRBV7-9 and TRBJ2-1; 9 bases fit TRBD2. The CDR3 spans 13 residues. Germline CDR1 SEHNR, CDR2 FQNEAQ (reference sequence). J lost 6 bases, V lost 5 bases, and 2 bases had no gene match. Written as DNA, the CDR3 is TGTGCCAGCAGCAATAGCGGGGGCAATGAGCAGTTCTTC. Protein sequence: CASSNSGGNEQFF.

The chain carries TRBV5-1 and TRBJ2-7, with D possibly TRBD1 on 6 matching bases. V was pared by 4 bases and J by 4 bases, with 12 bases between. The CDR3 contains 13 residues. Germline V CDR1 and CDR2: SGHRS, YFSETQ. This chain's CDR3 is CASSIGQTYEQYF. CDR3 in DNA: TGCGCCAGCAGCATCGGACAGACGTACGAGCAGTACTTC.

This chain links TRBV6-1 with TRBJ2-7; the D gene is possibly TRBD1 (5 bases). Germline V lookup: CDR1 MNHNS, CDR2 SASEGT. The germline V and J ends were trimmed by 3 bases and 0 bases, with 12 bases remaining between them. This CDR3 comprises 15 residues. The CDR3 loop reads CASSDAGWSSYEQYF. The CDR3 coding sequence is TGTGCCAGCAGTGATGCAGGGTGGTCCTCCTACGAGCAGTACTTC.

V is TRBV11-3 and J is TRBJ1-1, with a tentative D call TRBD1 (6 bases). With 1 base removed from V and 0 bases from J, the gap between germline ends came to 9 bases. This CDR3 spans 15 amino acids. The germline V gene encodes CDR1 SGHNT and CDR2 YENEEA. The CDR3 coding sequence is TGTGCCAGCAGCTTAGGGGGGCCTATGAACACTGAAGCTTTCTTT. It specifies CASSLGGPMNTEAFF.

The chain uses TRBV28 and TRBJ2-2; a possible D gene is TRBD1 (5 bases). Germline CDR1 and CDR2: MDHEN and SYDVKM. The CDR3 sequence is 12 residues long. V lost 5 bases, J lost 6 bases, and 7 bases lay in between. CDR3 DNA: TGTGCCAGCAGTGTCAGGGCCGGGGAGCTGTTTTTT. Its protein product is CASSVRAGELFF.

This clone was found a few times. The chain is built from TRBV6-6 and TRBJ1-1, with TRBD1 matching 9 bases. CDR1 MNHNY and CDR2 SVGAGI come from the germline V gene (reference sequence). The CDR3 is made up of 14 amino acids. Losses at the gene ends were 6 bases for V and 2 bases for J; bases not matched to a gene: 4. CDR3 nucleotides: TGTGCCAGCAGGGACAGGGGTGGAAACACTGAAGCTTTCTTT. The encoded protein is CASRDRGGNTEAFF.

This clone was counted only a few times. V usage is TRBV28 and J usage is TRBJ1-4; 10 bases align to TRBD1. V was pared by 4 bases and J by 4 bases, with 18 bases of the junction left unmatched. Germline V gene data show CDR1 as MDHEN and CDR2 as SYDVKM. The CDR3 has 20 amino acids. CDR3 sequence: CASSSTRQGAGWDLNEKLFF. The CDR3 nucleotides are TGTGCCAGCAGTTCCACCAGACAGGGGGCAGGCTGGGATCTTAATGAAAAACTGTTTTTT.

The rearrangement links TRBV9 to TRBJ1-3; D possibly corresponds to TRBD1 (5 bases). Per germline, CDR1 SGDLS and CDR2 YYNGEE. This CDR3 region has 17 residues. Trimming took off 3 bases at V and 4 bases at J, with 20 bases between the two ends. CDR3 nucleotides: TGTGCCAGCAGCGCGACCGCGGGGGGAGGGTCGGGAAACACCATATATTTT. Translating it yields CASSATAGGGSGNTIYF.

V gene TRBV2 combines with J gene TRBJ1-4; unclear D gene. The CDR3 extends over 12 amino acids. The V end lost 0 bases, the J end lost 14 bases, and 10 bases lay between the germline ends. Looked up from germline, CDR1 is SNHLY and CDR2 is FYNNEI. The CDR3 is CASSEAARPLFF. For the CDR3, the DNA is TGTGCCAGCAGTGAAGCGGCCAGGCCTCTGTTTTTT.

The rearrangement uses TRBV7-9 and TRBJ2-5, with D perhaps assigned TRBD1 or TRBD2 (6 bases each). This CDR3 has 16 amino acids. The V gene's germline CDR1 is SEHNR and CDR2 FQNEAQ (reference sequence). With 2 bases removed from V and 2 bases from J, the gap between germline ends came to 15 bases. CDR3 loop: CASSLLGGGRQETQYF. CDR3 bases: TGTGCCAGCAGCTTATTAGGGGGAGGACGGCAAGAGACCCAGTACTTC. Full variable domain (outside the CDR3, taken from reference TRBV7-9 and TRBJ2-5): DTGVSQNPRHKITKRGQNVTFRCDPISEHNRLYWYRQTLGQGPEFLTYFQNEAQLEKSRLLSDRFSAERPKGSFSTLEIQRTEQGDSAMYLCASSLLGGGRQETQYFGPGTRLLVL.

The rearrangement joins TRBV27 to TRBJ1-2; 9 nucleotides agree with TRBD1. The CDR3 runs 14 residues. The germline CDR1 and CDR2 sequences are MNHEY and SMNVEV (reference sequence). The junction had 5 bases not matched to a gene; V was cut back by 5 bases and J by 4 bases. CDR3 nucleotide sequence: TGTGCCAGCAGTGAACAGGGGGCTGGCTATGGCTACACCTTC. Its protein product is CASSEQGAGYGYTF.

CDR3 protein: CASSAPGQGANEKLFF. CDR3 nucleotide sequence: TGTGCCAGCAGCGCCCCGGGACAGGGAGCTAATGAAAAACTGTTTTTT. This rearrangement joins TRBV9 to TRBJ1-4, with 9 bases fitting TRBD1. After removal of 3 bases from V and 3 bases from J, the junction contained 6 bases not matched to a gene. There are 16 residues in the CDR3. Per the germline V gene, CDR1 is SGDLS and CDR2 is YYNGEE.

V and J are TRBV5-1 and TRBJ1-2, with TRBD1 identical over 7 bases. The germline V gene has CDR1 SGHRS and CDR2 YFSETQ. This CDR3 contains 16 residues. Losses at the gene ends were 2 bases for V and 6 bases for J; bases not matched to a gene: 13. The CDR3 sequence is CASSFRGAQRPHGYTF. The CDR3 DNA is TGCGCCAGCAGCTTCAGGGGGGCCCAACGGCCACATGGCTACACCTTC.

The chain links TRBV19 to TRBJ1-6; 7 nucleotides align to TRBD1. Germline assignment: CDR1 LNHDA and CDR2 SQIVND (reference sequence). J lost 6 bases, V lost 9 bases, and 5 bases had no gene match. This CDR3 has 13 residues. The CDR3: CASKTGFNSPLHF. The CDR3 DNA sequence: TGTGCCAGCAAGACAGGGTTTAATTCACCCCTCCACTTT.

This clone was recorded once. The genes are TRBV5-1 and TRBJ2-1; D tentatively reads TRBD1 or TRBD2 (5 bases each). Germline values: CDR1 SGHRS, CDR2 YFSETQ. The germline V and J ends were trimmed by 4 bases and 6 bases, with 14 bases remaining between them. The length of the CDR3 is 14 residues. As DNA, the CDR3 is TGCGCCAGCAGCCAAACCGGGACCCGCAATGAGCAGTTCTTC. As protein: CASSQTGTRNEQFF.

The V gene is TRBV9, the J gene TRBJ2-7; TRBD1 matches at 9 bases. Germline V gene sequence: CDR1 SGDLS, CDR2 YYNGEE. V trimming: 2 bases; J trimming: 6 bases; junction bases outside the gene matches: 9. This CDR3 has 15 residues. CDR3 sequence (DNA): TGTGCCAGCAGCGTGACAGGGGGTTACGGGGGCGAGCAGTACTTC. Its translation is CASSVTGGYGGEQYF.

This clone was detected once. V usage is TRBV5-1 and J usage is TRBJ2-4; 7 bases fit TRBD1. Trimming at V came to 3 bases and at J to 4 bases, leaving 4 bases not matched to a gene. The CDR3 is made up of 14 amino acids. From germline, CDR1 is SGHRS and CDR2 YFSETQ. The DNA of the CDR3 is TGCGCCAGCAGCTCTTCGACAGGGAAAAACATTCAGTACTTC. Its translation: CASSSSTGKNIQYF.

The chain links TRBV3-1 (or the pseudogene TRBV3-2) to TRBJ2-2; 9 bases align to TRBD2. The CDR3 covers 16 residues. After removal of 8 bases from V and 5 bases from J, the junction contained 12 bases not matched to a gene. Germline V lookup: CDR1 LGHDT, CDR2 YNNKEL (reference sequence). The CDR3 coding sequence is TGTGCCAGCCGATCCCATAGCGGGAGCTGGACCGGGGAGCTGTTTTTT. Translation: CASRSHSGSWTGELFF.

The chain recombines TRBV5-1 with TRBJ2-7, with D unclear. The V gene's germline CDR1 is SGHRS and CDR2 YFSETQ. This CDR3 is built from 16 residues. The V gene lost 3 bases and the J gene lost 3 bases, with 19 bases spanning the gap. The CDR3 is CASSYNNITPSYEQYF. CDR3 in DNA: TGCGCCAGCAGCTATAATAACATCACGCCCAGCTACGAGCAGTACTTC.